Given below is one T cell receptor (beta chain) in context. Many counts were recorded for this clonotype. Its antigen is unknown. No quality values exist for individual bases; no much larger clone is one base distant. This record belongs to a study of Graves' ophthalmopathy and Graves' hyperthyroidism listed by TCRdb under 2018. Some background on the complete study: Peripheral blood was collected before any treatment was given, at the time of initial diagnosis. TCR beta repertoire signatures were used to distinguish Graves' ophthalmopathy from Graves' hyperthyroidism and to predict progression to ophthalmopathy. In total, 135 blood samples were TCR-sequenced: some 40 ophthalmopathy, around 75 hyperthyroidism and 17 hyperthyroidism-to-ophthalmopathy patients. A discovery set of 95 to 100 patients (43 ophthalmopathy, just over 55 stable hyperthyroidism) was enrolled to explore V-J signatures distinguishing ophthalmopathy from hyperthyroidism. An independent validation cohort comprised around 19 hyperthyroidism patients and 17 patients who later progressed from hyperthyroidism to ophthalmopathy. In five or six hyperthyroidism patients, T-cell repertoires of thyroid tissue and blood were compared. Following sample collection, hyperthyroidism patients were given methimazole at a starting dose of 30 mg daily, and ophthalmopathy patients were given high-dose intravenous methylprednisolone.

TCR beta CDR3 regions were amplified from RNA transcripts for repertoire sequencing. HTBI primers and the Qiagen OneStep RT-PCR kit were used in a first-round RT-PCR, which was followed by a second-round multiplex PCR, size selection and purification. Libraries were sequenced paired-end with 100 bp reads on an Illumina HiSeq2000. Per the original workflow: SOAPnuke was used to process the reads, removing any read that contained adapters or uncalled bases, had a mean Phred below 15, or lacked an exact match to the constant primer or identifier. High-quality paired reads were merged with COPE v1.2.5. Each unique nucleotide sequence was treated as a clonotype, and MiTCR v1.1 was used to align the clonotypes to the IMGT TRB V, D and J references. Analysis was restricted to V-J combinations with a frequency above 0.0001, which covered about 99% of repertoires. For each V-J combination, a TCR clonal expansion and chaos score was defined as the ratio of F50 clonal expansion to chaos observed in the TCRdist matrix. Welch's t-statistics and random forest were used to reduce features to about a dozen V-J combinations, which were fed into a naive Bayes classifier. The similarity between thyroid and blood repertoires was quantified using the Morisita-Horn index. TCRdb reanalyzed the raw reads on its own, using fastp at Q25 for trimming and MiXCR for clone calling, and kept in-frame beta chains. Every CDR3 protein is listed once, alongside the most common genes and DNA of its rows. None of the V and J calls come from the authors' own analysis; TCRdb made them. Within this sample are approximately 700,000 distinct CDR3 sequences, with about 40% of them counted one time only. The top ten clones comprise more than 2.5% of the sample.

V sheds 8 bases and J sheds 0 bases, leaving 14 bases between their ends. CDR1 and CDR2 were assigned from the germline V gene (reference sequence) as WNHNN and SYGVQD. The CDR3 holds 15 amino acids from the cysteine to the phenylalanine. The retained sequence is limited to the CDR3, 45 bases, with the frame set at the first base. Ophthalmopathy patients had moderately to severely active disease, Clinical Activity Score of at least 3, NOSPECS grade of at least 4, and disease duration under 3 months. Patients with other autoimmune diseases, uncontrolled infections, pregnancy or lactation were excluded. Diagnosis was based on clinical symptoms, serum thyroxine, TRAb, thyroid ultrasound and orbital computed tomography. PBMCs were isolated from approximately 10 ml of fresh peripheral blood by Ficoll-Paque density gradient centrifugation. Total RNA was extracted with Trizol reagent and quality-checked on an Agilent 2100 Bioanalyzer.

The investigation overall reported the following: In validation, the model predicted ophthalmopathy progression with about 70% sensitivity and approximately 75% specificity; around twelve predicted patients were CT-confirmed with GO in a median of around 6.5 months. The 13-signature model separated ophthalmopathy from stable hyperthyroidism with 87.88% sensitivity and approximately 83% specificity in cross-validation, and 80%/75% in the test set. Most expanded thyroid clonotypes with a frequency above 0.001 also appeared in blood, which suggests that blood repertoires may reflect the immune response in the thyroid. Sample size was not predetermined statistically, and investigators were not blinded to group allocation.

The chain links TRBV10-1 with TRBJ1-3; the D region possibly corresponds to TRBD1 (5 bases align). Material for sequencing was peripheral blood. This receptor was taken from an adult man with Graves' ophthalmopathy. The sequenced DNA: TGCGCCAGCCTATACAGGAATAGCTCTGGAAACACCATATATTTT. Translated, it gives CASLYRNSSGNTIYF.